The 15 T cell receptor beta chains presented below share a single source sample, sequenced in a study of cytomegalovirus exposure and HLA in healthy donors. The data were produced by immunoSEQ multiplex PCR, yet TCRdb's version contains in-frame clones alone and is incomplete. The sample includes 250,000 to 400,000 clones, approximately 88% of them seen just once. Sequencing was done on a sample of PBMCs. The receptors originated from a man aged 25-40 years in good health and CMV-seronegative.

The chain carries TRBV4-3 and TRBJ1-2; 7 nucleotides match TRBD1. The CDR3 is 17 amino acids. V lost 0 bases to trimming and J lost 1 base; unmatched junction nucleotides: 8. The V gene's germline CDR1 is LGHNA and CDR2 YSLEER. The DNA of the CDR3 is TGCGCCAGCAGCCAAGAGTCCGGGACAGCTAATAACTATGGCTACACCTTC. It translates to CASSQESGTANNYGYTF.

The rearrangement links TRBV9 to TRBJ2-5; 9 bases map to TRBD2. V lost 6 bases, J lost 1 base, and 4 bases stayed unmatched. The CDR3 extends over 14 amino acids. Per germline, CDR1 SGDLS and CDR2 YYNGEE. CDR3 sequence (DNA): TGTGCCAGCACCAAGACTAGCGGCCAAGAGACCCAGTACTTC. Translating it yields CASTKTSGQETQYF. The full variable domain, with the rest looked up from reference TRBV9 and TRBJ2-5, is DSGVTQTPKHLITATGQRVTLRCSPRSGDLSVYWYQQSLDQGLQFLIQYYNGEERAKGNILERFSAQQFPDLHSELNLSSLELGDSALYFCASTKTSGQETQYFGPGTRLLVL.

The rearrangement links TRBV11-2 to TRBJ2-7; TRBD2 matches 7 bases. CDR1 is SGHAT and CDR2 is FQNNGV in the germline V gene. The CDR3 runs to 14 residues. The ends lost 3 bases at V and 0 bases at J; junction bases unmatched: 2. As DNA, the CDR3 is TGTGCCAGCAGCTTCGGGGGGAACTCCTACGAGCAGTACTTC. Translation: CASSFGGNSYEQYF. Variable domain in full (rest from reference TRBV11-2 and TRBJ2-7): EAGVAQSPRYKIIEKRQSVAFWCNPISGHATLYWYQQILGQGPKLLIQFQNNGVVDDSQLPKDRFSAERLKGVDSTLKIQPAKLEDSAVYLCASSFGGNSYEQYFGPGTRLTVT.

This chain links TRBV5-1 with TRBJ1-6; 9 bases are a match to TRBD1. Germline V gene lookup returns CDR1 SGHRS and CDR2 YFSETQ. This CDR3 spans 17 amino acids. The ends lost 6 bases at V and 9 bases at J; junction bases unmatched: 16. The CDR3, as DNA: TGCGCCAGCAACTCCGGGACAGGGCCGATGGCGTTTTCACCCCTCCACTTT. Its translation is CASNSGTGPMAFSPLHF.

CDR3 coding DNA: TGTGCCAGCAGTTACGCGGGGTCAGAGATTAACTATGGCTACACCTTC. It translates to CASSYAGSEINYGYTF. The genes are TRBV6-6 and TRBJ1-2; no reliable D call. Germline loops: CDR1 MNHNY, CDR2 SVGAGI (reference sequence). The CDR3 loop spans 16 amino acids. Between the trimmed V and J ends, which lost 2 bases and 1 base, there was a span of 14 bases.

The CDR3 loop reads CASPGLAGEPSNDATQYF. In DNA form, the CDR3 reads TGTGCCAGCCCGGGACTAGCGGGGGAACCTTCAAACGATGCTACGCAGTATTTT. J is TRBJ2-3 and V is TRBV2; TRBD2 matches 14 bases. The V gene's germline CDR1 is SNHLY and CDR2 FYNNEI. Trimming took 8 bases from V and 8 from J; bases not matched to a gene: 18. The CDR3 has 18 amino acids. Based on the CDR3 plus reference TRBV2 and TRBJ2-3, the full variable domain is EPEVTQTPSHQVTQMGQEVILRCVPISNHLYFYWYRQILGQKVEFLVSFYNNEISEKSEIFDDQFSVERPDGSNFTLKIRSTKLEDSAMYFCASPGLAGEPSNDATQYFGPGTRLTVL.

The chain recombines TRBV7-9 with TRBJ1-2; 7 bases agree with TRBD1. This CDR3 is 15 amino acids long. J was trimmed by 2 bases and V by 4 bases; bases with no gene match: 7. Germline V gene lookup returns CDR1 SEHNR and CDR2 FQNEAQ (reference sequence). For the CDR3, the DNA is TGTGCCAGCAGCTGGTATCCGGGACAGAACTATGGCTACACCTTC. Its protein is CASSWYPGQNYGYTF.

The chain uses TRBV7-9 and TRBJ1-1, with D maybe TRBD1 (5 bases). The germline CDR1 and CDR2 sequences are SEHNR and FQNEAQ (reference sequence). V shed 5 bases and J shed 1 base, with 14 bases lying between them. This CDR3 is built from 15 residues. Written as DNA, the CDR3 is TGTGCCAGCAGCCCCAGCGGGGGACGGAACACTGAAGCTTTCTTT. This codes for CASSPSGGRNTEAFF.

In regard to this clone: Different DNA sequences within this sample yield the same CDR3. CDR3: CASSRGQQETQYF. CDR3 sequence (DNA): TGTGCCAGCAGCCGAGGACAGCAAGAGACCCAGTACTTC. This chain joins TRBV6-1 and TRBJ2-5; D is perhaps TRBD1 (6 bases). There are 13 residues in the CDR3. The V gene's germline CDR1 is MNHNS and CDR2 SASEGT. V lost 6 bases and J 2 bases, leaving 10 bases between the germline ends.

The CDR3 loop is CASSLASLAVQETQYF. DNA of the CDR3: TGTGCCAGCAGCTTAGCCTCGCTAGCGGTCCAAGAGACCCAGTACTTC. The chain links TRBV7-2 to TRBJ2-5, with 7 bases matching TRBD2. The junction had 5 bases not matched to a gene; V was cut back by 0 bases and J by 1 base. The CDR3 loop spans 16 amino acids. Germline CDR1 reads SGHTA; CDR2 reads FQGNSA.

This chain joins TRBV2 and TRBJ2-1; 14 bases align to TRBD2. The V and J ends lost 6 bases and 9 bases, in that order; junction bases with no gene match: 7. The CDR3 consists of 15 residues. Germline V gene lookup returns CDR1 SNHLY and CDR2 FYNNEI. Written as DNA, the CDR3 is TGTGCCAGCAGGCCCGGGACTAGCGGGGGAGGTGAGCAGTTCTTC. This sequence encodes CASRPGTSGGGEQFF.

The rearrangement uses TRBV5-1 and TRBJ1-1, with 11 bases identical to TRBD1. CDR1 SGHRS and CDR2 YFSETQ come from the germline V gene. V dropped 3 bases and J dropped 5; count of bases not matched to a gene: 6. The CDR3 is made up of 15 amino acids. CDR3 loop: CASSWGTGGKTEAFF. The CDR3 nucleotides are TGCGCCAGCAGCTGGGGGACAGGGGGAAAGACTGAAGCTTTCTTT.

Here the CDR3 reads CASSEDRDLYYGYTF. The CDR3 coding sequence is TGTGCCAGCAGTGAGGACAGGGACCTTTACTATGGCTACACCTTC. V gene TRBV6-1 combines with J gene TRBJ1-2; 8 positions match TRBD1. Trimming took 3 bases from V and 3 from J; bases not matched to a gene: 6. This CDR3 has 15 residues. Per the germline V gene, CDR1 is MNHNS and CDR2 is SASEGT.

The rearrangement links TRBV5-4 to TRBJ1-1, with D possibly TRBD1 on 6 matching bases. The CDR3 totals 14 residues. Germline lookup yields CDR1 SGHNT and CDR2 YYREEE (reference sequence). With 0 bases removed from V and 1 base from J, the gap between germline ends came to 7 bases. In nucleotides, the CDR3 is TGTGCCAGCAGCTTGGTGGACAGGAACACTGAAGCTTTCTTT. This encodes CASSLVDRNTEAFF. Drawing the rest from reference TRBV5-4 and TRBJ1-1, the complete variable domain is ETGVTQSPTHLIKTRGQQVTLRCSSQSGHNTVSWYQQALGQGPQFIFQYYREEENGRGNFPPRFSGLQFPNYSSELNVNALELDDSALYLCASSLVDRNTEAFFGQGTRLTVV.

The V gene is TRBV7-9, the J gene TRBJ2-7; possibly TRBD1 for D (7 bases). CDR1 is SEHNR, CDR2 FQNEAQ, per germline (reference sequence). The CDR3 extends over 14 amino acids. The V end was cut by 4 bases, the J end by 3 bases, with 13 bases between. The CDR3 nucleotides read TGTGCCAGCAGCTGGGGGGACAGCCTCTACGAGCAGTACTTC. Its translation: CASSWGDSLYEQYF.